Listed below are T cell receptor beta chains from one sample, sequenced in a study of OX40 agonist ivuxolimab in advanced cancers. Sequenced by immunoSEQ multiplex PCR; TCRdb stores in-frame clones only, minus some. The sample yields 55,000 to 90,000 clones, around 88% seen once. The sequencing here drew on CD4+ or CD8+ T cells sorted from blood, taken in a trial of the OX40 agonist ivuxolimab. The receptors derive from an adult with an advanced solid tumor such as melanoma, head and neck, liver or kidney cancer. Each CDR3 is given with its conserved first and last residue. A D gene is named only where the DNA matches it firmly. Some rows mark clone size as missing; the rest say once, few, many or name a class of expanded clone.

CASSPRGESSYEQYF,TGTGCCAGCAGCCCCAGGGGGGAATCCTCCTACGAGCAGTACTTC,hyperexpanded,TRBV7-8,TRBJ2-7,.
CASSLVQVDEKLFF,TGTGCCAGCAGCTTGGTACAGGTTGATGAAAAACTGTTTTTT,.,TRBV5-6,TRBJ1-4,.
CAWRGLAGTDTQYF,TGTGCCTGGAGGGGACTAGCGGGCACAGATACGCAGTATTTT,.,TRBV30,TRBJ2-3,TRBD2
CASTLGGELFF,TGTGCCAGTACCTTGGGCGGGGAGCTGTTTTTT,.,TRBV19,TRBJ2-2,.
CASSVATGVGQPQHF,TGTGCCAGCAGCGTAGCTACAGGGGTGGGGCAGCCCCAGCATTTT,.,TRBV9,TRBJ1-5,TRBD1
CASSEATYEQYF,TGTGCCAGCAGTGAGGCTACCTACGAGCAGTACTTC,.,TRBV25-1,TRBJ2-7,.
CASSYSTADGLLHF,TGTGCCAGCAGTTACTCGACCGCCGATGGTCTCCTCCACTTT,few,TRBV6-6,TRBJ1-6,.
CASSPQTLWETQYF,TGCGCCAGCAGCCCTCAGACCCTATGGGAGACCCAGTACTTC,.,TRBV5-1,TRBJ2-5,.
CASSLRTVTGELFF,TGTGCCAGCAGCCTTAGGACAGTGACCGGGGAGCTGTTTTTT,.,TRBV7-6,TRBJ2-2,.
CASSRSTSNTDTQYF,TGCGCCAGCAGTCGATCGACTAGCAACACAGATACGCAGTATTTT,.,TRBV4-1,TRBJ2-3,TRBD2
CASRGAYQETQYF,TGTGCCAGTAGAGGGGCGTACCAAGAGACCCAGTACTTC,.,TRBV19,TRBJ2-5,.
CASSYPTYEGTEAFF,TGTGCCAGCAGTTACCCCACGTACGAGGGCACTGAAGCTTTCTTT,.,TRBV6-6,TRBJ1-1,.
CAWRFVDRMNTEAFF,TGTGCCTGGCGATTCGTCGACCGAATGAACACTGAAGCTTTCTTT,.,TRBV30,TRBJ1-1,.
CASSLDRGDTEAFF,TGTGCCAGCAGCTTGGACAGGGGGGACACTGAAGCTTTCTTT,.,TRBV5-5,TRBJ1-1,TRBD1
CASSFPDRTLSSGANVLTF,TGCGCCAGCAGCTTCCCGGACAGGACTCTTAGCTCTGGGGCCAACGTCCTGACTTTC,.,TRBV5-1,TRBJ2-6,TRBD1
CASSLDSTLRYTF,TGTGCCAGCAGCTTAGATAGCACCCTAAGATACACCTTC,.,TRBV7-9,TRBJ1-2,.
CASSLEGKIGEGYTF,TGCGCCAGCAGCTTGGAAGGAAAAATAGGGGAGGGCTACACCTTC,.,TRBV5-1,TRBJ1-2,.
CASSRDRGWQPQHF,TGCGCCAGCAGCCGAGACAGGGGCTGGCAGCCCCAGCATTTT,.,TRBV4-3,TRBJ1-5,TRBD1
CASSPLRGFFNQPQHF,TGTGCCAGCAGCCCTCTCCGGGGATTTTTCAATCAGCCCCAGCATTTT,.,TRBV5-8,TRBJ1-5,.
CASSGDRGEAFF,TGTGCCAGCAGTGGAGACAGGGGAGAAGCTTTCTTT,.,TRBV2,TRBJ1-1,TRBD1
CASSKQGRIGNQPQHF,TGTGCCAGCAGTAAACAGGGAAGGATTGGCAATCAGCCCCAGCATTTT,.,TRBV2,TRBJ1-5,.
CASSEGQGGTEAFF,TGCGCCAGCAGCGAGGGACAGGGGGGCACTGAAGCTTTCTTT,.,TRBV5-1,TRBJ1-1,TRBD1
CASSSRWDQETQYF,TGTGCCAGCAGTTCGCGATGGGACCAAGAGACCCAGTACTTC,.,TRBV2,TRBJ2-5,.
CAISESARLNTEAFF,TGTGCCATCAGTGAGTCAGCCAGGCTCAACACTGAAGCTTTCTTT,.,TRBV10-3,TRBJ1-1,.
CASSLEAGPGIEQFF,TGCGCCAGCAGCTTGGAGGCGGGTCCAGGTATTGAGCAGTTCTTC,.,TRBV5-1,TRBJ2-1,.
CASSYVRHSYNEQFF,TGTGCCAGCAGTTACGTCCGACATTCCTACAATGAGCAGTTCTTC,.,TRBV6-5,TRBJ2-1,.
CASSSPSYEQYF,TGTGCCAGCAGTTCCCCCTCCTACGAGCAGTACTTC,once,TRBV28,TRBJ2-7,.
CASSSLGGAGYEQYF,TGCGCCAGCAGCTCTCTGGGGGGCGCGGGATACGAGCAGTACTTC,.,TRBV5-1,TRBJ2-7,.
CASSLEGQGEYYGYTF,TGTGCCAGCAGCTTGGAGGGACAGGGGGAGTACTATGGCTACACCTTC,.,TRBV5-4,TRBJ1-2,TRBD1
CSASQEYEAFF,TGCAGTGCTAGCCAGGAGTATGAAGCTTTCTTT,.,TRBV20-1,TRBJ1-1,.
CASSLVGGYEQYF,TGTGCCAGCAGCCTGGTGGGAGGGTACGAGCAGTACTTC,few,TRBV6-1,TRBJ2-7,TRBD2
CASSYSGFTDTIYF,TGTGCCAGCAGTTACTCGGGCTTTACGGACACCATATATTTT,.,TRBV6-5,TRBJ1-3,.
CASSEGRTYEQYF,TGCGCCAGCAGTGAGGGGAGAACCTACGAGCAGTACTTC,.,TRBV10-2,TRBJ2-7,.
CASSLLGGQTNMNTEAFF,TGTGCCAGCAGCCTCCTAGGGGGCCAGACTAATATGAACACTGAAGCTTTCTTT,few,TRBV9,TRBJ1-1,TRBD1
CASSIAPRTEAFF,TGTGCCAGTAGTATAGCACCGCGGACTGAAGCTTTCTTT,.,TRBV19,TRBJ1-1,.
CASSLDGREGLDEQFF,TGTGCCAGCAGCTTAGATGGGCGGGAGGGTTTAGATGAGCAGTTCTTC,.,TRBV11-3,TRBJ2-1,TRBD2
CASSQDKAGGTDTQYF,TGTGCCAGCAGCCAAGATAAGGCGGGGGGCACAGATACGCAGTATTTT,.,TRBV4-2,TRBJ2-3,TRBD2
CACTGGRANYTF,TGTGCCTGCACAGGGGGGCGGGCGAACTACACCTTC,.,TRBV28,TRBJ1-2,TRBD1
CASSYLAGGVQYF,TGTGCCAGCAGCTACTTGGCCGGGGGGGTGCAGTACTTC,.,TRBV7-8,TRBJ2-7,TRBD2
CASSFGQGANYGYTF,TGCGCCAGCAGCTTCGGACAGGGGGCTAACTATGGCTACACCTTC,.,TRBV5-1,TRBJ1-2,TRBD1
CASSTGHRDEQFF,TGTGCCAGTAGTACCGGCCACAGGGATGAGCAGTTCTTC,.,TRBV19,TRBJ2-1,.
CTSTQGGGYTF,TGCACCAGCACGCAGGGGGGCGGCTACACCTTC,.,TRBV20-1,TRBJ1-2,TRBD1
CASSLSSGGSETQYF,TGTGCCAGCAGCTTATCAAGCGGGGGTTCAGAGACCCAGTACTTC,once,TRBV11-3,TRBJ2-5,TRBD2
CASTKQGETQYF,TGTGCCAGCACCAAGCAGGGCGAGACCCAGTACTTC,.,TRBV28,TRBJ2-5,.
CASNPPLAGKAGELFF,TGTGCCAGTAACCCCCCCCTAGCGGGAAAGGCCGGGGAGCTGTTTTTT,.,TRBV19,TRBJ2-2,TRBD2
CASRLGAGTSYEQYF,TGTGCCAGCCGACTGGGGGCAGGGACTTCCTACGAGCAGTACTTC,.,TRBV18,TRBJ2-7,.
CASSLAERGEQFF,TGTGCCAGCAGCTTAGCTGAAAGAGGTGAGCAGTTCTTC,.,TRBV7-9,TRBJ2-1,.
CASSFRRHRANTGELFF,TGTGCCAGCAGTTTTCGGAGGCATCGGGCGAACACCGGGGAGCTGTTTTTT,.,TRBV27,TRBJ2-2,.
CASSLEGGTEAFF,TGTGCCAGCAGCTTAGAAGGTGGGACTGAAGCTTTCTTT,.,TRBV7-7,TRBJ1-1,.
CASSTLATFPGDEQFF,TGTGCCAGTAGTACTCTAGCGACATTCCCAGGAGATGAGCAGTTCTTC,.,TRBV19,TRBJ2-1,.
CATGALFHTEAFF,TGTGCCACGGGGGCTTTGTTTCACACTGAAGCTTTCTTT,.,TRBV28,TRBJ1-1,.
CASSPGLGWMNTEAFF,TGTGCCAGCAGCCCAGGACTCGGATGGATGAACACTGAAGCTTTCTTT,.,TRBV5-6,TRBJ1-1,.
CASSEATVVSETQYF,TGTGCCAGCAGTGAAGCGACGGTTGTGTCGGAGACCCAGTACTTC,.,TRBV2,TRBJ2-5,.